This T cell receptor beta chain was profiled in a study of T cell responses to AZD1222 COVID-19 vaccine. Study information: Investigators merged groups given second doses at roughly 4 or roughly 12 weeks. Findings of the study overall: With two AZD1222 doses given, Spike-specific TCR breadth and depth both rose. Recipients of AZD1222 seropositive at baseline numbered only 6 or 7. The span of vaccine-associated CD4 TCRs extended across spike, with dominance at 160-218 and 743-854.

The assay was immunoSEQ multiplex PCR, and TCRdb's table has in-frame clones only and misses some. The sample consists of 60,000 to 75,000 clones, more than 65% of them appearing once. Looked up from germline, CDR1 is MNHEY and CDR2 is SVGAGI. V lost 7 bases, J lost 6 bases, and 9 bases stayed unmatched. This CDR3 region has 14 residues. For this clone: The antigen is unknown.

The chain is built from TRBV6-5 and TRBJ1-2; 9 bases fit TRBD1. The origin of this receptor is an adult in good health. The specimen comprised peripheral blood, sampled on day 0 of AZD1222 vaccination. The CDR3 here is CASIPGQGTDGYTF. As DNA, the CDR3 is TGTGCCAGCATCCCCGGACAGGGGACTGATGGCTACACCTTC.